These T cell receptor beta chains were read from a single sample in a study of blood T cell repertoires in COVID-19. The protocol was immunoSEQ multiplex PCR, while the TCRdb copy is restricted to in-frame clones and leaves out a portion. The data hold tens of thousands of clones, with roughly nine tenths observed a single time. Sequencing was performed on peripheral blood. These receptors all come from a man aged 60-69 years with acute or convalescent COVID-19. Both conserved end residues are part of each CDR3. Fields, in order: J gene, V gene, D gene, clone size, CDR3 DNA, CDR3 protein. A D gene is named only where the DNA matches it firmly. The size field is filled for only some rows; it gives once, few, many or a size class.

>TRBJ1-4|TRBV6-2/TRBV6-3|NA|NA
TGTGCCAGCAGTGACCCGGGACAAAGAGAAAAACTGTTTTTT
CASSDPGQREKLFF
>TRBJ2-2|TRBV5-1|TRBD1|NA
TGCGCCAGCAGCACGGCCGGGACAGGTGACACCGGGGAGCTGTTTTTT
CASSTAGTGDTGELFF
>TRBJ2-1|TRBV21-1|NA|NA
TGTGCCAGCAGAGCCCTGGACTGGGACAGCCGGCACAATGAGCAGTTCTTC
CASRALDWDSRHNEQFF
>TRBJ1-1|TRBV24-1|NA|NA
TGTGCCAGTCAGGGGAAAATGAACACTGAAGCTTTCTTT
CASQGKMNTEAFF
>TRBJ1-3|TRBV4-1|NA|NA
TGCGCCAGCAGACCTACTGTTACAGGGAGCTCTGGAAACACCATATATTTT
CASRPTVTGSSGNTIYF
>TRBJ2-2|TRBV10-1|NA|NA
TGCGCCAGCAGTGCGAACAGGGGGGAGCTGTTTTTT
CASSANRGELFF
>TRBJ1-2|TRBV25-1|TRBD1|NA
TGTGCCAGCACGGCAGGGGGTTATGGCTACACCTTC
CASTAGGYGYTF
>TRBJ2-3|TRBV12-3/TRBV12-4|NA|NA
TGTGCCAGCAGTCTCCGTCGGGCAGATACGCAGTATTTT
CASSLRRADTQYF
>TRBJ1-1|TRBV2|TRBD1|NA
TGTGCCAGCAGTGCGACAGGGGGCACTGAAGCTTTCTTT
CASSATGGTEAFF
>TRBJ1-2|TRBV30|NA|NA
TGTGCCTGGAGTGTACTGGGCAGCTATGGCTACACCTTC
CAWSVLGSYGYTF
>TRBJ1-3|TRBV13|TRBD1|NA
TGTGCCAGCAGCCGCAGGAGGGGGCCGGGAAACACCATATATTTT
CASSRRRGPGNTIYF
>TRBJ2-5|TRBV5-5|NA|NA
TGTGCCAGCAGCTTGAGGCCTACGATACATGGGGGGGAGACCCAGTACTTC
CASSLRPTIHGGETQYF
>TRBJ2-3|TRBV7-3|TRBD1|NA
TGTGCCAGCAGCTCACATATATACAGGGGCTCAGATACGCAGTATTTT
CASSSHIYRGSDTQYF
>TRBJ2-1|TRBV20-1|TRBD2|NA
TGCAGTGCTAGTGCCCCGGGACTAGCGGGGGACAGATCCTACAATGAGCAGTTCTTC
CSASAPGLAGDRSYNEQFF
>TRBJ2-1|TRBV7-3|TRBD1|NA
TGTGCCAGCAGCCAAATAAAACCGGGACAGGGGTACAATGAGCAGTTCTTC
CASSQIKPGQGYNEQFF
>TRBJ1-1|TRBV5-1|NA|NA
TGCGCCAGCAGCTCGACAGGAGGGAACACTGAAGCTTTCTTT
CASSSTGGNTEAFF
>TRBJ1-3|TRBV3-1/TRBV3-2|NA|NA
TGTGCCAGCAGCTTTACGTGTCCCATACACGCACGAAACACCATATATTTT
CASSFTCPIHARNTIYF
>TRBJ1-4|TRBV7-6|NA|NA
TGTGCCAGCAGCTTCTCAGGGGCAACTAATGAAAAACTGTTTTTT
CASSFSGATNEKLFF
>TRBJ2-3|TRBV15|TRBD1|NA
TGTGCCACCAGCAGAAGGGGGACAGGGGGTTCAGATACGCAGTATTTT
CATSRRGTGGSDTQYF
>TRBJ2-2|TRBV5-1|NA|NA
TGCGCCAGCAGCTTGGTAGAGAGGAAAAACACCGGGGAGCTGTTTTTT
CASSLVERKNTGELFF
>TRBJ2-7|TRBV2|TRBD1|NA
TGTGCCAGCAGCAAGGGGACAGACTTCGACGAGCAGTACTTC
CASSKGTDFDEQYF
>TRBJ2-6|TRBV4-2|NA|NA
TGTGCCAGCAGCCCGGACAAAGCCAACGTCCTGACTTTC
CASSPDKANVLTF
>TRBJ2-7|TRBV7-2|TRBD2|NA
TGTGCCAGCAGCTTAAGCTTAGCGGGGGGCTACGAGCAGTACTTC
CASSLSLAGGYEQYF
>TRBJ1-3|TRBV30|NA|NA
TGTGCCTGGCGGGGGGCTCAGGCTGGAAACACCATATATTTT
CAWRGAQAGNTIYF
>TRBJ1-3|TRBV12-3/TRBV12-4|NA|NA
TGTGCTGGGGGCTTTGGAAACACCATATATTTT
CAGGFGNTIYF
>TRBJ1-1|TRBV10-3|NA|NA
TGTGCCATCACCAAAAGGGGCAGGGACACTGAAGCTTTCTTT
CAITKRGRDTEAFF
>TRBJ2-7|TRBV7-9|TRBD1|NA
TGTGCCAGCAGCCTCGGGACAGCCCGCTCCTACGAGCAGTACTTC
CASSLGTARSYEQYF
>TRBJ2-7|TRBV18|NA|NA
TGTGCCAGCTCACCTCGGAACCCAGCACAGGGCGCCTACGAGCAGTACTTC
CASSPRNPAQGAYEQYF
>TRBJ1-1|TRBV14|TRBD1|NA
TGTGCCAGCAGCCAAGGGACAGGGCCGAACACTGAAGCTTTCTTT
CASSQGTGPNTEAFF
>TRBJ2-2|TRBV9|TRBD2|few
TGTGCCAGCAGTTTAGCGGGGTGGACCGGGGAGCTGTTTTTT
CASSLAGWTGELFF
>TRBJ2-7|TRBV5-1|TRBD1|NA
TGCGCCAGCAGCTTCACTACAGGGGTCTACGAGCAGTACTTC
CASSFTTGVYEQYF
>TRBJ2-7|TRBV7-2|NA|once
TGTGCCAGCAGCTTGCGATGGCAGGGAACGGAGGAGCAGTACTTC
CASSLRWQGTEEQYF
>TRBJ2-3|TRBV11-2|TRBD2|NA
TGTGCCAGCAGCCCCGGGGTTCTAGCGGGGAGAGATACGCAGTATTTT
CASSPGVLAGRDTQYF
>TRBJ2-2|TRBV24-1|NA|NA
TGTGCCACCGGTAAGACAGCGAACACCGGGGAGCTGTTTTTT
CATGKTANTGELFF
>TRBJ2-4|TRBV6-5|TRBD2|NA
TGTGCCAGCAATCCTCGGGAGGGCGGCATTCAGTACTTC
CASNPREGGIQYF
>TRBJ2-2|TRBV7-9|TRBD1|once
TGTGCCAGCAGCCCCGGACAGGGGAGCACCGGGGAGCTGTTTTTT
CASSPGQGSTGELFF
>TRBJ1-4|TRBV5-1|TRBD1|NA
TGCGCCAGCAGGGACAGGGGGTCGAGGACTAATGAAAAACTGTTTTTT
CASRDRGSRTNEKLFF
>TRBJ1-6|TRBV7-9|NA|NA
TGTGCCAGCAGCCAGGCAGGAAATTCACCCCTCCACTTT
CASSQAGNSPLHF
>TRBJ2-3|TRBV7-9|TRBD1|NA
TGTGCCAGCAGTCCGAGGGGGCCCGATACGCAGTATTTT
CASSPRGPDTQYF
>TRBJ1-2|TRBV29-1|NA|NA
TGCAGCGTTGAAGAGAACCGGGAGAACTATGGCTACACCTTC
CSVEENRENYGYTF
>TRBJ2-5|TRBV24-1|TRBD1|NA
TGTGCCACCAGTGACCCGGGACAGGGAGAGGAGACCCAGTACTTC
CATSDPGQGEETQYF
>TRBJ2-1|TRBV5-1|TRBD1|NA
TGCGCCAGCAGCTTGGGACAGGGGGGCAATGAGCAGTTCTTC
CASSLGQGGNEQFF
>TRBJ2-3|TRBV11-3|TRBD2|NA
TGTGCCAGCAGCACTAGCGGGAGCACAGATACGCAGTATTTT
CASSTSGSTDTQYF
>TRBJ1-1|TRBV6-5|NA|NA
TGTGCCAGCAGTTCCCGGGGGAACACTGAAGCTTTCTTT
CASSSRGNTEAFF
>TRBJ1-3|TRBV19|NA|NA
TGTGCCAGTAGTACCCCGGACTCGCGGATTTCTGGAAACACCATATATTTT
CASSTPDSRISGNTIYF
>TRBJ2-7|TRBV19|TRBD2|NA
TGTGCCAGTAGTACGAAACTAGCGGGGCCCTCCTACGAGCAGTACTTC
CASSTKLAGPSYEQYF
>TRBJ1-1|TRBV2|TRBD1|NA
TGTGCCAGCAGCATAGGGGGCAGCACTGAAGCTTTCTTT
CASSIGGSTEAFF
>TRBJ2-1|TRBV19|NA|once
TGTGCCAGTAGTATGACGTTAGAACAGGAGCAGTTCTTC
CASSMTLEQEQFF
>TRBJ2-7|TRBV19|NA|NA
TGTGCCAGTAGTATAGTACTAGACCACTACGAGCAGTACTTC
CASSIVLDHYEQYF
>TRBJ1-4|TRBV19|TRBD1|NA
TGTGCCAGTAGTAGTAGGGGGCGAGTCCAAGAAAAACTGTTTTTT
CASSSRGRVQEKLFF
>TRBJ1-5|TRBV18|NA|NA
TGTGCCAGCTCACCCGGGGTTAGTAGCAATCAGCCCCAGCATTTT
CASSPGVSSNQPQHF
>TRBJ2-1|TRBV24-1|NA|few
TGTGCCACCAGTGATTTCGTGAGGGCAGGCAATGAGCAGTTCTTC
CATSDFVRAGNEQFF
>TRBJ2-2|TRBV2|NA|NA
TGTGCCAGCAGTGACCCGACAGCGAACACCGGGGAGCTGTTTTTT
CASSDPTANTGELFF
>TRBJ2-2|TRBV27|TRBD1|once
TGTGCCAGCAGTCTAGGGACAGGGAGAACCGGGGAGCTGTTTTTT
CASSLGTGRTGELFF